This TCR beta chain was sequenced during a study of T cell responses to AZD1222 COVID-19 vaccine. Study-wide results and limits: Across the whole spike, CD4 TCRs peaked at regions 160-218 and 743-854. Repertoires were collected only later (after the peak T cell response had occurred).

Second doses that came at about 4 or about 12 weeks were put together. The data were produced by immunoSEQ multiplex PCR, yet TCRdb's version contains in-frame clones alone and is incomplete. The sample includes some 200,000 clones, roughly nine tenths of them seen just once. Trimming took 5 bases from V and 0 from J, leaving 20 bases between them. CDR1 is LNHDA, CDR2 SQIVND, per germline (reference sequence). The CDR3 totals 19 residues. In regard to this clone: What it binds is not known.

The source was peripheral blood, collected 28 days after the second AZD1222 dose. The TCR comes from an adult who received the AZD1222 COVID-19 vaccine. V gene TRBV19 combines with J gene TRBJ1-6; D gene unclear. The CDR3 coding sequence is TGTGCCAGTAGTTTCCACATCCCAACGAACTACTCCTATAATTCACCCCTCCACTTT. Its protein is CASSFHIPTNYSYNSPLHF.